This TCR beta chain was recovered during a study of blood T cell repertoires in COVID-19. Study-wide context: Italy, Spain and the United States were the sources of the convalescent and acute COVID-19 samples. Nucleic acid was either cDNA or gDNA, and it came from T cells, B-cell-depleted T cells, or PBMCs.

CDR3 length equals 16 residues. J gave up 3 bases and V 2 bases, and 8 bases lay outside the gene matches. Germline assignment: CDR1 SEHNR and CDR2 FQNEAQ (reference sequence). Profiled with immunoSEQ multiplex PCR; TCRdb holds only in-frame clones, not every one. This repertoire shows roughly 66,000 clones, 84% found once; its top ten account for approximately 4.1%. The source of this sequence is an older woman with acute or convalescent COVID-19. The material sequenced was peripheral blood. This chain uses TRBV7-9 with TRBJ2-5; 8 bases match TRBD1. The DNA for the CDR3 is TGTGCCAGCAGCTTAAGGGGTACAGGGGGAAAAGAGACCCAGTACTTC. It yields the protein CASSLRGTGGKETQYF. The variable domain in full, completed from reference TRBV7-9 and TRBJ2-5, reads DTGVSQNPRHKITKRGQNVTFRCDPISEHNRLYWYRQTLGQGPEFLTYFQNEAQLEKSRLLSDRFSAERPKGSFSTLEIQRTEQGDSAMYLCASSLRGTGGKETQYFGPGTRLLVL.